The subject of this entry is one T cell receptor beta chain. Antigen: not known. These data are taken from a study of Ad26.COV2.S vaccination and SARS-CoV-2 variants. Study as a whole: Dosing was one shot or two shots 56 days apart. Findings and caveats of the study: Placebo and vaccine recipients had non-spike TCR breadth that was similar.

The treatment denotes: some 20 received Ad26.COV2.S at low or high dose, single or two shots; roughly 5 received placebo; per-sample allocation not given. Sampling was done on day 63 after the first vaccine or placebo injection. The individual, an adult aged 18-55 years, was a donor in Boston. In germline, CDR1 is LNHDA, CDR2 SQIVND (reference sequence). V shed 9 bases and J shed 2 bases, with 17 bases lying between them. The CDR3 spans 15 residues. TCRdb's table, derived via immunoSEQ multiplex PCR, lists solely in-frame clones and lacks some. This sample has around 370,000 clones; approximately 85% occur once, and the top ten carry 3% to 4%.

The sample here was peripheral blood, taken in a trial of Ad26.COV2.S vaccine versus placebo. The V call is TRBV19, the J call TRBJ2-1; perhaps TRBD1 as D (5 bases). The receptor was isolated from a person aged 18-60 years who received the Ad26.COV2.S COVID-19 vaccine or a placebo. As DNA, the CDR3 is TGTGCCAGCACAGGCTTTCGGTCTCCCTACAATGAGCAGTTCTTC. This codes for CASTGFRSPYNEQFF.